The rows below give T cell receptor beta chains drawn from one sample of a study of cytomegalovirus exposure and HLA in healthy donors. Measured with immunoSEQ multiplex PCR; TCRdb has only the in-frame clones, and not every one. Seen here are approximately 190,000 clones, about 85% observed once, and the top ten hold 3.8%. Input material: PBMCs. These receptors were obtained from a man between 45 and 60 years old in good health and CMV-seronegative. The CDR3 runs from the conserved cysteine through the conserved F or W.

16	TRBV7-9	CSSSPRTSPVTDTQYF
20	TRBV9	CASSVDGRLQAWGSNQPQHF
14	TRBV27	CASSLGQGWREQYF
12	TRBV6-5	CASGGDPLGYTF
13	TRBV29-1	CSGPGQPNTEAFF
15	TRBV7-9	CASSFRNRAYYGYTF
14	TRBV19	CASRAGGVVGELFF
15	TRBV4-1	CASSQGNGGPETQYF
14	TRBV7-2	CASSQDIPDYGYTF
10	TRBV2	CASEVDTQYF
16	TRBV5-4	CASSFQSGGARDTQYF
15	TRBV11-2	CASSLDLAGVSEQFF
14	TRBV11-2	CASSLVLLGETQYF